This T cell receptor beta chain originates from a study of CD8 T cells in Susac syndrome. Study-wide results and limits: Acknowledgment was made by the study that its TCR sequencing and HLA analysis involved a relatively small number of individuals.

RNA in amounts of about 0.5 to 1 ug was reverse transcribed with random hexamers. TCRdb reprocessed the immunoSEQ multiplex PCR reads via MiXCR and lists one record per CDR3 protein. The table includes approximately 280,000 distinct CDR3 sequences, 70% to 90% detected once. In the case of this clonotype: Its antigen is not known.

The T cells that were sequenced for TCR beta were CD8+ and CD4+ cells from blood. With V trimmed by 3 bases and J by 0 bases, 8 bases remained unmatched. The CDR3 totals 18 residues. Looked up from germline, CDR1 is MDHEN and CDR2 is SYDVKM. The clonotype originates from a human donor with multiple sclerosis. The sample taken for sequencing was CD8+ T cells from PBMCs. V is TRBV28 and J is TRBJ2-3; 11 bases agree with TRBD2. The CDR3 reads CASSFDRTSGLSTDTQYF. The CDR3 DNA sequence: TGTGCCAGCAGTTTCGATAGGACTAGCGGGTTAAGCACAGATACGCAGTATTTT.